The 23 T cell receptor beta chains below come from one sample, sequenced in a study of cytomegalovirus exposure and HLA in healthy donors. PCR involved 60 Vbeta and 13 Jbeta primers. Some clones are missing from TCRdb's copy, which holds only in-frame ones; the method was immunoSEQ multiplex PCR. The sample lists around 130,000 clones, approximately 80% seen once, with 1.5% in the top ten. Sequencing used PBMCs. The receptors here all came from a woman aged 18-29 years in good health and CMV-seronegative.

The CDR3 DNA follows: TGTGCCACCAAGAGGAGCAGTTATAGCAATCAGCCCCAGCATTTT. Its protein product is CATKRSSYSNQPQHF. V usage is TRBV6-5 and J usage is TRBJ1-5; D gene uncertain. Per germline, CDR1 MNHEY and CDR2 SVGAGI. V was cut by 10 bases and J by 0 bases, with 16 bases left in between. The CDR3 is made up of 15 amino acids.

The V and J genes are TRBV2 and TRBJ1-2, with 7 bases that match TRBD1. The germline CDR1 and CDR2 sequences are SNHLY and FYNNEI. The length of the CDR3 is 13 residues. With 4 bases clipped from V and 4 bases from J, the junction kept 3 bases outside the gene matches. CDR3 in DNA: TGTGCCAGCAGTGGACAGGGCGGCTATGGCTACACCTTC. Amino acids: CASSGQGGYGYTF.

V is TRBV6-5 and J is TRBJ2-1; 13 bases fit TRBD2. The V and J ends lost 0 bases and 7 bases, in that order; junction bases with no gene match: 3. Germline V gene lookup returns CDR1 MNHEY and CDR2 SVGAGI. CDR3 size: 16 residues. CDR3 sequence reads: CASSYSRLAGGNEQFF. The DNA for the CDR3 is TGTGCCAGCAGTTACTCGAGACTAGCGGGAGGAAATGAGCAGTTCTTC.

J is TRBJ2-5 and V is TRBV7-2, with TRBD2 as a possible D gene (5 bases). The CDR3 spans 14 residues. The V end lost 7 bases, the J end lost 5 bases, and 17 bases lay between the germline ends. CDR1 is SGHTA, CDR2 FQGNSA, per germline. The CDR3 DNA follows: TGTGCCAGCACTACCCAAGGAGGTGGGGAGACCCAGTACTTC. Its translation is CASTTQGGGETQYF.

This clone was found once. The V call is TRBV18, the J call TRBJ2-1; TRBD2 aligns across 8 bases. J lost 10 bases, V lost 0 bases, and 2 bases had no gene match. Germline V gene lookup returns CDR1 KGHSH and CDR2 LQKENI. The CDR3 runs 13 residues. The CDR3 loop is CASSPPGGGEQFF. The CDR3 nucleotides are TGTGCCAGCTCACCACCCGGGGGGGGCGAGCAGTTCTTC. Supplemented by reference TRBV18 and TRBJ2-1, the full variable domain reads NAGVMQNPRHLVRRRGQEARLRCSPMKGHSHVYWYRQLPEEGLKFMVYLQKENIIDESGMPKERFSAEFPKEGPSILRIQQVVRGDSAAYFCASSPPGGGEQFFGPGTRLTVL.

The J gene is TRBJ2-7, the V gene TRBV9, with 7 bases lining up with TRBD2. From germline, CDR1 is SGDLS and CDR2 YYNGEE. The CDR3 length is 14 residues. Unmatched junction bases numbered 4, after V lost 2 bases and J lost 2 bases. The CDR3 sequence: CASSVRGGTYEQYF. CDR3 nucleotide sequence: TGTGCCAGCAGCGTCCGGGGAGGGACCTACGAGCAGTACTTC.

This clone has more than one count but fewer than ten. CDR3 in DNA: TGTGCCATCACTCGGAGCGGGAGGGCCTCTTCTGGGGCCAACGTCCTGACTTTC. Residues: CAITRSGRASSGANVLTF. The J gene is TRBJ2-6, the V gene TRBV27; 10 bases align to TRBD2. The trim removed 10 bases at V and 1 base at J, leaving 13 bases unmatched. Germline lookup yields CDR1 MNHEY and CDR2 SMNVEV (reference sequence). The CDR3 extends over 18 amino acids.

The chain couples TRBV9 to TRBJ2-7; 8 positions agree with TRBD1. Trimming took 3 bases from V and 7 from J; bases not matched to a gene: 12. Germline values: CDR1 SGDLS, CDR2 YYNGEE. This CDR3 is 15 amino acids long. CDR3 in DNA: TGTGCCAGCAGCGGGGGACAGGTCGCCTTCGGGGAGCAGTACTTC. Translating gives CASSGGQVAFGEQYF.

J is TRBJ2-5 and V is TRBV27; D might be TRBD1 (5 bases). From germline, CDR1 is MNHEY and CDR2 SMNVEV (reference sequence). Trimming removed 3 bases from V and 1 base from J, with 15 bases in between. The CDR3 totals 16 residues. CDR3 nucleotides: TGTGCCAGCAGTTTTCCCCAGGGTCCGATCCAAGAGACCCAGTACTTC. Its translation is CASSFPQGPIQETQYF.

The rearrangement uses TRBV7-9 and TRBJ2-7; 11 bases are shared with TRBD2. Trimming cost V 8 bases and J 4 bases; bases outside gene matches: 7. The CDR3 runs 14 residues. Germline loops: CDR1 SEHNR, CDR2 FQNEAQ (reference sequence). For the CDR3, the DNA is TGTGCCAGCTCCCGTAGCGGGAGGGTTTACGAGCAGTACTTC. This sequence encodes CASSRSGRVYEQYF.

This clone was picked up a small number of times. This chain joins TRBV11-2 and TRBJ2-3, with 10 bases aligning to TRBD2. The CDR3 covers 15 residues. CDR1 and CDR2 from the germline V gene are SGHAT and FQNNGV. Trimming cost V 5 bases and J 4 bases; bases outside gene matches: 6. CDR3 bases: TGTGCCAGCAGCGCTAGCGGGAGAGTAGCAGATACGCAGTATTTT. Encoded protein: CASSASGRVADTQYF.

The J gene is TRBJ2-1, the V gene TRBV2; a weak D match, TRBD1 (5 bases). Germline CDR1 reads SNHLY; CDR2 reads FYNNEI. The CDR3 loop spans 12 amino acids. Trimming removed 6 bases at V and 6 bases at J, with 9 bases between. CDR3 in DNA: TGTGCCAGCAGGACAGACCTCAATGAGCAGTTCTTC. This gives the protein CASRTDLNEQFF.

This rearrangement joins TRBV6-5 to TRBJ2-1, with 12 bases identical to TRBD2. Germline V gene sequence: CDR1 MNHEY, CDR2 SVGAGI. The trim removed 3 bases at V and 4 bases at J, leaving 1 base unmatched. The CDR3 totals 15 residues. CDR3 sequence: CASSYTSGRYNEQFF. CDR3 nucleotide sequence: TGTGCCAGCAGTTATACTAGCGGGAGGTACAATGAGCAGTTCTTC.

V is TRBV5-1 and J is TRBJ2-1; TRBD2 is a possible D gene (6 bases). There are 13 residues in the CDR3. Trimming shortened V by 0 bases and J by 7 bases, and 8 bases separated the two germline ends. In germline, CDR1 is SGHRS, CDR2 YFSETQ. The CDR3 spells CASSLVAANEQFF. In DNA form, the CDR3 reads TGCGCCAGCAGCTTGGTAGCGGCAAATGAGCAGTTCTTC.

As to this clone: The conserved phenylalanine or tryptophan is not found at the CDR3 terminus, so this likely reflects a read error. CDR3 in amino acids: CASSSLGHRGEAFS. The CDR3 DNA reads as TGTGCCAGCAGCTCCCTAGGCCACAGGGGAGAAGCTTTCTCT. This chain connects TRBV5-5 to TRBJ1-1; TRBD1 matches 7 bases. The CDR3 is made up of 14 amino acids. Trimming at V came to 3 bases and at J to 8 bases, leaving 10 bases not matched to a gene. Looked up from germline, CDR1 is SGHKS and CDR2 is YYEKEE (reference sequence).

This chain joins TRBV6-1 and TRBJ2-3; D may be TRBD1 (7 bases). Germline loops: CDR1 MNHNS, CDR2 SASEGT. Trimming removed 2 bases from V and 6 bases from J, with 18 bases in between. The CDR3 has 16 residues. The CDR3 bases are TGTGCCAGCAGTGAATCAGGGGGGTGGTTGGGGGATACGCAGTATTTT. It encodes CASSESGGWLGDTQYF.

The chain employs TRBV5-1 and TRBJ2-7, with 12 bases aligning to TRBD2. V gave up 4 bases and J gave up 6 bases; unmatched junction bases: 11. This CDR3 is 16 amino acids long. Germline CDR1 is SGHRS and CDR2 is YFSETQ. The CDR3 nucleotides read TGCGCCAGCAGCCCAAGGACTAGCGGGGATCGCGGCGAGCAGTACTTC. As protein: CASSPRTSGDRGEQYF.

This clone was observed a handful of times. The rearrangement uses TRBV10-2 and TRBJ2-1; D gene uncertain. This CDR3 has 14 residues. Trimming left V 6 bases short and J 2 bases short, with 11 bases between. The germline CDR1 and CDR2 sequences are WSHSY and SAAADI. CDR3 DNA sequence: TGCGCCAGCAGAGCCAAAAATACCTACAATGAGCAGTTCTTC. It translates to CASRAKNTYNEQFF.

This clone was found once. The V gene is TRBV5-1, the J gene TRBJ2-1; TRBD1 agrees at 8 bases. V shed 3 bases, J shed 4 bases, and the junction held 9 bases outside the gene matches. The CDR3 sequence is 16 residues long. Germline lookup yields CDR1 SGHRS and CDR2 YFSETQ. The CDR3 DNA sequence: TGCGCCAGCAGCTCCCGGACAGGGACCCTATACAATGAGCAGTTCTTC. Amino acids: CASSSRTGTLYNEQFF.

J is TRBJ1-5 and V is TRBV19; the D gene is possibly TRBD1 (5 bases). The ends were cut back, 9 bases at V and 3 bases at J, with 9 bases in the middle. Germline V gene lookup returns CDR1 LNHDA and CDR2 SQIVND (reference sequence). The CDR3 covers 12 residues. Written as DNA, the CDR3 is TGTGCCAGCCCAGGGTCCAATCAGCCCCAGCATTTT. Its protein is CASPGSNQPQHF.

This clone was seen only a few times. The rearrangement uses TRBV21-1 and TRBJ2-7; TRBD1 was called by the table and not checked on the DNA. TRBV21-1 is annotated as a pseudogene. This CDR3 region has 15 residues. Written as DNA, the CDR3 is TGTGCCAGCAGCAAAAGGCAGGGCGGCTTCTACGAGCAGTACTTC. This encodes CASSKRQGGFYEQYF.

This clone was counted only a few times. The gene calls are TRBV7-6 and TRBJ2-5; D not certain. Germline V gives CDR1 SGHVS, CDR2 FNYEAQ. CDR3 size: 15 residues. The V and J ends lost 5 bases and 5 bases respectively, with 18 bases between them. CDR3 sequence: CASSLSRSSWETQYF. Here the CDR3 DNA reads TGTGCCAGCAGCCTCTCTAGATCATCTTGGGAGACCCAGTACTTC. Variable domain in full (rest from reference TRBV7-6 and TRBJ2-5): GAGVSQSPRYKVTKRGQDVALRCDPISGHVSLYWYRQALGQGPEFLTYFNYEAQQDKSGLPNDRFSAERPEGSISTLTIQRTEQRDSAMYRCASSLSRSSWETQYFGPGTRLLVL.

CDR3 region: CAWSGSGVEAFF. CDR3 coding DNA: TGTGCCTGGAGTGGGTCAGGGGTCGAAGCTTTCTTT. The chain is built from TRBV30 and TRBJ1-1; the D gene is possibly TRBD1 (6 bases). Germline assignment: CDR1 GTSNPN and CDR2 SVGIG (reference sequence). The V and J ends lost 1 base and 8 bases respectively, with 11 bases between them. CDR3 length: 12 amino acids.